This T cell receptor (beta chain) was retrieved from a study of cytomegalovirus exposure and HLA in healthy donors. PCR used 60 Vbeta primers and 13 Jbeta primers. Here immunoSEQ multiplex PCR was the method, and the copy in TCRdb shows in-frame clones only, minus some. The data show roughly 120,000 clones, with around 64% seen just once and roughly 2.4% held by the top ten. Concerning this clone itself: At the DNA level, this CDR3 is encoded by other sequences in the same sample as well.

CDR3 length equals 15 residues. Germline V gives CDR1 LGHNA, CDR2 YSLEER. Trimming left V 0 bases short and J 4 bases short, with 12 bases between. J is TRBJ1-2 and V is TRBV4-3, with a tentative D call TRBD1 (5 bases). The sequenced sample was PBMCs. The sequence derives from a woman in her twenties or thirties in good health and CMV-seronegative. In nucleotides, the CDR3 is TGCGCCAGCAGCCAAGATAGCGGCAGGGTCTATGGCTACACCTTC. Translated: CASSQDSGRVYGYTF.